A selection of T cell receptor beta chains follows, all from one sample in a study of early T cells in non-severe SARS-CoV-2 infection. TCRdb re-called the 5' RACE reads with MiXCR, one entry per CDR3 protein. Of 50,000 to 60,000 distinct CDR3 sequences listed, approximately 13% are singletons. Source material: whole blood. These receptors all come from an adult who was a healthcare worker with PCR-confirmed SARS-CoV-2 infection or an uninfected control (not recorded which). CDR3s leave out the opening cysteine and the closing phenylalanine or tryptophan. Each record gives: V gene, CDR3 protein.

TRBV20-1	SAPQGNSNQPQH
TRBV19	ASSTQTGTNEKLF
TRBV6-2/TRBV6-3	ASTWGAGEQF
TRBV29-1	SVAGTGSSPGNTIY
TRBV20-1	SARSARGFGKETQY
TRBV11-2	ASSLLRGEDTEAF
TRBV9	ASSAGNDRRYGYT
TRBV7-9	ASSLTPPSTGNTIY
TRBV7-8	ASSLHRDSNQPQH
TRBV5-6	ASSLSGGSQETQY
TRBV2	ASRPQGAPNQPQH
TRBV20-1	SALRTASSYEQY
TRBV7-8	ASSFNTRASQY
TRBV20-1	SARVLYFSTYNEQF
TRBV13	ASSSRLAGGQETQY
TRBV6-5	ASSYSTGGGSRDTQY
TRBV6-6	ASSDSLAKNIQY
TRBV29-1	SVEGYT
TRBV10-1	ASSAWDSPEQY
TRBV20-1	SASNREGLSDTQY
TRBV30	AWSVDPSYEQY
TRBV7-8	ASSLDPARGNEQY
TRBV29-1	SVWRQGNEQF
TRBV7-2	ASSPSWDPWTGSGVGYT
TRBV10-1	ASRGTGTGPSEAF
TRBV20-1	SAGGTGEKLF
TRBV6-5	ASIVEGVTDTQY
TRBV5-1	ASSWTGDNQPQH
TRBV5-1	ASSPTLGPWDTEAF
TRBV10-1	ASSLHGDTGELF
TRBV11-2	ASSYRVRGSPLH
TRBV6-5	ASTPTRVQSAYT
TRBV7-3	ASSLTAGQANEQF
TRBV12-3/TRBV12-4	ASSQTGTSFLS
TRBV9	ARERNYEQY
TRBV7-9	ASSLAPSSQDTGELF
TRBV13	ASSRQNNYGYT
TRBV2	ASSGWLADTDTQY
TRBV6-2/TRBV6-3	ASSYVGLTVSQY
TRBV14	ASSQDRLAGNTGELF
TRBV7-8	ASSPGHLNTEAF
TRBV11-3	ASSLSGERDNEQF
TRBV5-5	ASSRGTFTGELF
TRBV30	AWSGQGTGANVLT
TRBV5-1	ASSLGQFNVLT
TRBV12-3/TRBV12-4	ASRPGRGNSPLH
TRBV11-2	ASSGQNQETQY
TRBV18	ASSPSYGDTQY
TRBV10-3	AISDLQGKTEAF
TRBV7-3	ASSLSGQGRKETQY
TRBV7-2	ASSLASAGGETQY
TRBV7-2	AAGQAANTGELF
TRBV4-3	ASSPRGSGGVETQY
TRBV6-2/TRBV6-3	ASSYPSGLAHNEQF
TRBV21-1	ASSRQGGYEQY